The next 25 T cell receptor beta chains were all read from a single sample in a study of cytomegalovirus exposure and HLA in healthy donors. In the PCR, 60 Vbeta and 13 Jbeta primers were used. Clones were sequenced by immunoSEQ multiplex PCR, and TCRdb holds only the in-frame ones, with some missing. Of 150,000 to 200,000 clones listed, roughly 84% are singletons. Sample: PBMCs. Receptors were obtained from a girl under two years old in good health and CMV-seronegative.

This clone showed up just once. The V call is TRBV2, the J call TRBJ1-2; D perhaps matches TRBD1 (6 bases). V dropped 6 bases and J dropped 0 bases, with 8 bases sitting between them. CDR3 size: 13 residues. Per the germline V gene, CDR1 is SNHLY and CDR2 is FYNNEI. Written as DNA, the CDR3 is TGTGCCAGCAGCGGGACAACTAACTATGGCTACACCTTC. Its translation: CASSGTTNYGYTF.

CDR3 region: CASSLGRGLNQPQHF. The CDR3 DNA follows: TGTGCCAGCAGTTTGGGCAGGGGGCTCAATCAGCCCCAGCATTTT. The chain recombines TRBV27 with TRBJ1-5; 8 bases line up with TRBD1. Germline CDR1 reads MNHEY; CDR2 reads SMNVEV (reference sequence). This CDR3 is built from 15 residues. With 3 bases clipped from V and 3 bases from J, the junction kept 4 bases outside the gene matches.

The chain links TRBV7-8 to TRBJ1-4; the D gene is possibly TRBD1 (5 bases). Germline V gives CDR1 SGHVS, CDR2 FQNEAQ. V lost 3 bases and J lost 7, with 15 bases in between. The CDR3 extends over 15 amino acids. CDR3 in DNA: TGTGCCAGCAGCTTTCTCGCGGGGGACGTTGAAAAACTGTTTTTT. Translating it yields CASSFLAGDVEKLFF.

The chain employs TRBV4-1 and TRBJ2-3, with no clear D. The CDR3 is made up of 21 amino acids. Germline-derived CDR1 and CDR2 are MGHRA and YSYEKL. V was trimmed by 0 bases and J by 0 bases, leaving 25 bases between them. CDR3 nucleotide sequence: TGCGCCAGCAGCCAAGAGGCGCTCTTCAGCCTTGGAGCCGCTAGCACAGATACGCAGTATTTT. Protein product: CASSQEALFSLGAASTDTQYF.

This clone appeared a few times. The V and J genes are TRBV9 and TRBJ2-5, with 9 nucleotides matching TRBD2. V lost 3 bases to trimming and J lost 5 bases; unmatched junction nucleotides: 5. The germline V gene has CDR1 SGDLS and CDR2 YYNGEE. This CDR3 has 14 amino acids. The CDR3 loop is CASSGGGEYETQYF. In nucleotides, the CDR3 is TGTGCCAGCAGCGGCGGGGGGGAGTATGAGACCCAGTACTTC.

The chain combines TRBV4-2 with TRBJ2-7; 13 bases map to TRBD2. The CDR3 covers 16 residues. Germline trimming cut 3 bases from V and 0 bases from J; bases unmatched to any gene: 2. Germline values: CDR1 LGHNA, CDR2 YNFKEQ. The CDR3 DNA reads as TGTGCCAGCAGCCAGGGACTAGCGGGAACCTCCTACGAGCAGTACTTC. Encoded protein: CASSQGLAGTSYEQYF.

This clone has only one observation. For the CDR3, the DNA is TGTGCCAGCGGGACAGGGGTCTCCTACGAGCAGTACTTC. It translates to CASGTGVSYEQYF. The chain carries TRBV7-2 and TRBJ2-7; 10 bases are a match to TRBD1. J gave up 0 bases and V 8 bases, and 1 base lay outside the gene matches. Germline V lookup: CDR1 SGHTA, CDR2 FQGNSA. CDR3 size: 13 residues.

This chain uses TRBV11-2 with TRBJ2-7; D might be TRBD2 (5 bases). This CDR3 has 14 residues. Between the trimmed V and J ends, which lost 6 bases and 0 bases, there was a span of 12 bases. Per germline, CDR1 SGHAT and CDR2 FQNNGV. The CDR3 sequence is CASREDGISYEQYF. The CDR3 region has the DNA TGTGCCAGCAGAGAGGACGGGATCTCCTACGAGCAGTACTTC.

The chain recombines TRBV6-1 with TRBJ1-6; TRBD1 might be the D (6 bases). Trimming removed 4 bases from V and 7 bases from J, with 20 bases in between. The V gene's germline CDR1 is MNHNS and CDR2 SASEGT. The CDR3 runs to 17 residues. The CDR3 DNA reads TGTGCCAGCAGTGTCTCCGGGACACACGGATCAAATTCACCCCTCCACTTT. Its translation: CASSVSGTHGSNSPLHF.

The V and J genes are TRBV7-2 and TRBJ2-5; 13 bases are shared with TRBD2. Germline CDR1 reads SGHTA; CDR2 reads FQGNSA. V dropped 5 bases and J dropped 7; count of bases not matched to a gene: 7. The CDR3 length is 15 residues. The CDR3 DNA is TGTGCCAGCAGCGCGACTAGCGGGAGGATGGGGACCCAGTACTTC. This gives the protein CASSATSGRMGTQYF.

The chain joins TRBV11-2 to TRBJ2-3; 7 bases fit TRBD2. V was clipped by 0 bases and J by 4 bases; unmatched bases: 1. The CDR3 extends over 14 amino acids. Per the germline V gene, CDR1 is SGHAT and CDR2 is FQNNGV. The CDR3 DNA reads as TGTGCCAGCAGCTTAGAACTAGCGTCAGATACGCAGTATTTT. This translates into CASSLELASDTQYF. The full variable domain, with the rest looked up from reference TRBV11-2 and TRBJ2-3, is EAGVAQSPRYKIIEKRQSVAFWCNPISGHATLYWYQQILGQGPKLLIQFQNNGVVDDSQLPKDRFSAERLKGVDSTLKIQPAKLEDSAVYLCASSLELASDTQYFGPGTRLTVL.

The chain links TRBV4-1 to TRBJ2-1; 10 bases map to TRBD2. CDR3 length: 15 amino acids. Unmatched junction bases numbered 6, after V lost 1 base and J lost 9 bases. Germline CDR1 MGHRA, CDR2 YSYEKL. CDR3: CASSQGLAGRGEQFF. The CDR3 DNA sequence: TGCGCCAGCAGCCAAGGACTAGCGGGTAGGGGTGAGCAGTTCTTC.

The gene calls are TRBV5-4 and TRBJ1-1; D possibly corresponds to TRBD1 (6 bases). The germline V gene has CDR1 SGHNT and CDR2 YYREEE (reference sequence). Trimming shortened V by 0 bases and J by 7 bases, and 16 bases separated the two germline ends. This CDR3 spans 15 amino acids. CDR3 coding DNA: TGTGCCAGCAGCTTGGTTCAGGGGTTAGTTTTTGAAGCTTTCTTT. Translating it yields CASSLVQGLVFEAFF.

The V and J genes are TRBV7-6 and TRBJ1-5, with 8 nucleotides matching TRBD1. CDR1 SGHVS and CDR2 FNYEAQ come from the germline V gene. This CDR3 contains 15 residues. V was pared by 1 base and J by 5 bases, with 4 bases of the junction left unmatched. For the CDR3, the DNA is TGTGCCAGCAGCTTAGGGACAGGGCGGCATCAGCCCCAGCATTTT. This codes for CASSLGTGRHQPQHF.

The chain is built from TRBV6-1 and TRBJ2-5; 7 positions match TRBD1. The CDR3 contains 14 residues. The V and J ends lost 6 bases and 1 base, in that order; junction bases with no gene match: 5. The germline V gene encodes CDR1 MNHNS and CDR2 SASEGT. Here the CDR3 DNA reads TGTGCCAGCAGGAAATGGACAGGCCAAGAGACCCAGTACTTC. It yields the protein CASRKWTGQETQYF.

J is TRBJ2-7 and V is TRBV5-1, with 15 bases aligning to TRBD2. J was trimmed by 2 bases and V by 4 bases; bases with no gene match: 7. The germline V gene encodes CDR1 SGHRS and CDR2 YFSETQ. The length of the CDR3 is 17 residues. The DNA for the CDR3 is TGCGCCAGCAGCCCTTGGACTAGCGGGGGGGCTACCTACGAGCAGTACTTC. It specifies CASSPWTSGGATYEQYF.

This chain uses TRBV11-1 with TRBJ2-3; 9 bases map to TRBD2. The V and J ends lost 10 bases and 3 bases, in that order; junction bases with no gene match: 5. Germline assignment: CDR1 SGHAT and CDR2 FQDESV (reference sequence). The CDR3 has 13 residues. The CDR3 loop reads CATETSGTDTQYF. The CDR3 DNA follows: TGTGCCACCGAGACTAGCGGTACAGATACGCAGTATTTT. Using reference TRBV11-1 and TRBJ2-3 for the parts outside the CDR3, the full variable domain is EAEVAQSPRYKITEKSQAVAFWCDPISGHATLYWYRQILGQGPELLVQFQDESVVDDSQLPKDRFSAERLKGVDSTLKIQPAELGDSAMYLCATETSGTDTQYFGPGTRLTVL.

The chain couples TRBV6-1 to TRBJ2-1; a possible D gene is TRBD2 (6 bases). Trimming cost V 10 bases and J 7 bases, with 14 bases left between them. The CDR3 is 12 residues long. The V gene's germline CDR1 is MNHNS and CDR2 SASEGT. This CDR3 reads CATWGVGNEQFF. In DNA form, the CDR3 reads TGTGCCACATGGGGGGTCGGAAATGAGCAGTTCTTC.

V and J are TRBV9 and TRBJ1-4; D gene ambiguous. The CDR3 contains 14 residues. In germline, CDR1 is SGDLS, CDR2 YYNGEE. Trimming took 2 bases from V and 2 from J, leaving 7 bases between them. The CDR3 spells CASSVEGTNEKLFF. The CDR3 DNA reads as TGTGCCAGCAGCGTGGAGGGTACTAATGAAAAACTGTTTTTT. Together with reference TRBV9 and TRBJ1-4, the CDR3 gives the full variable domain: DSGVTQTPKHLITATGQRVTLRCSPRSGDLSVYWYQQSLDQGLQFLIQYYNGEERAKGNILERFSAQQFPDLHSELNLSSLELGDSALYFCASSVEGTNEKLFFGSGTQLSVL.

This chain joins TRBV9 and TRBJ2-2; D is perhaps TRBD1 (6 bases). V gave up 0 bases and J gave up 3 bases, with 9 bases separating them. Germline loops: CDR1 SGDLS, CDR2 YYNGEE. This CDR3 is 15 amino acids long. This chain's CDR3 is CASSVVGGDTGELFF. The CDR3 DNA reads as TGTGCCAGCAGCGTAGTTGGGGGCGACACCGGGGAGCTGTTTTTT.

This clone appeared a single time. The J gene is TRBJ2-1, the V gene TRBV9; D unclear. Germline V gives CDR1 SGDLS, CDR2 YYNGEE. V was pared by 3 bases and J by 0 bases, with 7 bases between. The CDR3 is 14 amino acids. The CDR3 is CASSGGSSYNEQFF. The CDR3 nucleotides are TGTGCCAGCAGCGGCGGCAGCTCCTACAATGAGCAGTTCTTC.

The CDR3 protein is CARGTYNTEAFF. The CDR3 nucleotides are TGTGCCCGTGGGACATACAACACTGAAGCTTTCTTT. This sequence joins TRBV7-2 and TRBJ1-1, with a tentative D call TRBD1 (6 bases). Germline CDR1 and CDR2: SGHTA and FQGNSA. The V gene lost 11 bases and the J gene lost 2 bases, with 12 bases spanning the gap. This CDR3 region has 12 residues.

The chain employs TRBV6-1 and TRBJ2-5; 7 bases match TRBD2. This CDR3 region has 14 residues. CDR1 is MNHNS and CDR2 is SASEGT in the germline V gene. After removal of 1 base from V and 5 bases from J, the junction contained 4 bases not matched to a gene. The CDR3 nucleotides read TGTGCCAGCAGTGAAGTGGGGGGAGGGGAGACCCAGTACTTC. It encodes CASSEVGGGETQYF.

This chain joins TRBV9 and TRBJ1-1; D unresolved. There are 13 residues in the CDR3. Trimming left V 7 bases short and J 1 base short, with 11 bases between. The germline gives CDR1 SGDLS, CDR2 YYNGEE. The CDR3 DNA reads TGTGCCAGCGGACTTGGGCAGAACACTGAAGCTTTCTTT. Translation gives CASGLGQNTEAFF.

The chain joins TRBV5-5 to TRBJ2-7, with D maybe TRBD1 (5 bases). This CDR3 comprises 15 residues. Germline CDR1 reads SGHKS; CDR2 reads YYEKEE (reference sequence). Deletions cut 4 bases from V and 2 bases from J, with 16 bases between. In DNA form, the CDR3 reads TGTGCCAGCAGCCCACGGACACTTTTGGCCTACGAGCAGTACTTC. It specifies CASSPRTLLAYEQYF.